One TCR beta chain is described in this entry. In the authors' workflow: Nucleated cell number was recorded as an estimate derived from reference gene primer amplification. Method: immunoSEQ multiplex PCR; TCRdb's copy keeps in-frame clones and lacks some. D and trimming come from the DNA, and the V and J calls and clone size come from that table. The sample carries some 140,000 clones, around 84% recorded once. The data were taken from a study of blood T cell repertoires in COVID-19. Across the whole study: PBMCs, B-cell-depleted T cells, or T cells were the source of the cDNA or gDNA that made up the material.

Input material: peripheral blood. This sequence was found in a man at least 80 years old with acute or convalescent COVID-19.

The CDR3 region is CASSYSGGLQYF. The CDR3, as DNA: TGTGCCAGCAGTTACTCGGGGGGGCTGCAGTACTTC. The chain carries TRBV6-2 or TRBV6-3 and TRBJ2-7, with TRBD2 as a possible D gene (7 bases). The CDR3 contains 12 residues. Germline V CDR1 and CDR2: MNHEY, SVGEGT. V lost 0 bases and J lost 9, with 9 bases in between.